The 27 T cell receptor beta chains reported below all come from one sample, sequenced in a study of blood T cell repertoires in COVID-19. Profiled with immunoSEQ multiplex PCR; TCRdb holds only in-frame clones, not every one. The sample consists of roughly 250,000 clones, approximately 90% of them appearing once. Sequences were obtained from PBMCs or T cells enriched from blood (not recorded which). The receptors originated from a man aged 50 to 60 who had been exposed to COVID-19.

The gene calls are TRBV5-8 and TRBJ1-6, with D perhaps matching TRBD1 (5 bases). Germline CDR1 is SGHTS and CDR2 is YDEGEE. Trimming left V 5 bases short and J 7 bases short, with 10 bases between. The length of the CDR3 is 13 residues. The CDR3 DNA is TGTGCCAGCAGATTCAGACAGAATTCACCCCTCCACTTT. Translating it yields CASRFRQNSPLHF. The full variable domain, in which reference TRBV5-8 and TRBJ1-6 provide the parts outside the CDR3, is EAGVTQSPTHLIKTRGQQATLRCSPISGHTSVYWYQQALGLGLQFLLWYDEGEERNRGNFPPRFSGRQFPNYSSELNVNALELEDSALYLCASRFRQNSPLHFGNGTRLTVT.

The chain joins TRBV7-2 to TRBJ1-2; D is ambiguous. Trimming stripped 1 base from V and 8 bases from J, with 14 bases between. CDR3 length: 14 residues. In germline, CDR1 is SGHTA, CDR2 FQGNSA. CDR3 nucleotide sequence: TGTGCCAGCAGCTTAGTGAGGAGGACCGAAGGCTACACCTTC. Its protein is CASSLVRRTEGYTF.

The chain links TRBV7-9 to TRBJ1-2, with 9 bases lining up with TRBD1. CDR1 is SEHNR and CDR2 is FQNEAQ in the germline V gene (reference sequence). Trimming removed 5 bases from V and 7 bases from J; junction bases left unmatched: 5. The CDR3 is 13 residues long. CDR3 loop: CASSLGQGFGYTF. The CDR3 DNA reads TGTGCCAGCAGCCTCGGACAGGGGTTTGGCTACACCTTC.

The chain employs TRBV27 and TRBJ1-4; 9 bases fit TRBD1. The V segment lost 6 bases and the J segment 8 bases; nucleotides outside the gene matches: 7. Per the germline V gene, CDR1 is MNHEY and CDR2 is SMNVEV (reference sequence). The CDR3 has 14 amino acids. CDR3 DNA: TGTGCCAGCAGATACGGACAGGGGCGGGAAAAACTGTTTTTT. Translated: CASRYGQGREKLFF. The full variable domain, with the rest looked up from reference TRBV27 and TRBJ1-4, is EAQVTQNPRYLITVTGKKLTVTCSQNMNHEYMSWYRQDPGLGLRQIYYSMNVEVTDKGDVPEGYKVSRKEKRNFPLILESPSPNQTSLYFCASRYGQGREKLFFGSGTQLSVL.

In DNA, the CDR3 is TGTGCCATCAGTGAGTCGAAAGGGGCGGAGGGTAAACTGTTTTTT. Its protein product is CAISESKGAEGKLFF. The V gene is TRBV10-3, the J gene TRBJ1-4; tentatively, D is TRBD1 (5 bases). The CDR3 extends over 15 amino acids. The germline V gene encodes CDR1 ENHRY and CDR2 SYGVKD. V dropped 0 bases and J dropped 11 bases, with 16 bases sitting between them.

The count of this clone is one. The chain combines TRBV9 with TRBJ2-1; the match to TRBD2 covers 8 bases. The CDR3 is 17 residues long. Unmatched junction bases numbered 5, after V lost 0 bases and J lost 0 bases. Germline CDR1 is SGDLS and CDR2 is YYNGEE. The CDR3 spells CASSVALAGASYNEQFF. CDR3 nucleotide sequence: TGTGCCAGCAGCGTAGCGCTAGCGGGTGCCTCCTACAATGAGCAGTTCTTC.

This clone was picked up a small number of times. The chain uses TRBV2 and TRBJ2-7, with D tentatively TRBD1 (6 bases). The CDR3 covers 13 residues. The germline gives CDR1 SNHLY, CDR2 FYNNEI. V was shortened by 7 bases and J by 3 bases, with 13 bases between the two germline ends. The CDR3 bases are TGTGCCAGCAAACGGGACACAAACTACGAGCAGTACTTC. Protein sequence: CASKRDTNYEQYF.

The chain links TRBV7-3 to TRBJ2-1, with 16 bases that match TRBD2. The CDR3 has 19 amino acids. The germline V gene has CDR1 SGHTA and CDR2 FQGTGA. V lost 8 bases, J lost 1 base, and 11 bases stayed unmatched. The CDR3 region has the DNA TGTGCCAGCTTTCCGGGACTAGCGGGAGGGGCGATTTCCTACAATGAGCAGTTCTTC. It encodes CASFPGLAGGAISYNEQFF.

This chain uses TRBV5-1 with TRBJ2-1, with 8 bases that match TRBD2. The V gene end was trimmed by 0 bases and the J gene end by 12 bases; junction bases not matched to a gene: 11. CDR3 length equals 15 residues. Germline V gene sequence: CDR1 SGHRS, CDR2 YFSETQ. The CDR3 DNA follows: TGCGCCAGCAGCTTGGAGGTAGCGGGGACCCGGGGGCAGTTCTTC. This encodes CASSLEVAGTRGQFF.

The CDR3 reads CASSYFQYGSGELFF. CDR3 nucleotide sequence: TGTGCCAGCAGTTATTTCCAGTATGGTTCCGGGGAGCTGTTTTTT. This chain links TRBV6-5 with TRBJ2-2; D not resolved. The V end was cut by 3 bases, the J end by 6 bases, with 14 bases between. The germline CDR1 and CDR2 sequences are MNHEY and SVGAGI. The length of the CDR3 is 15 residues.

This clone was seen only once. This rearrangement joins TRBV5-1 to TRBJ1-5; D unresolved. Trimming cost V 0 bases and J 4 bases, with 11 bases left between them. The CDR3 loop spans 15 amino acids. Germline loops: CDR1 SGHRS, CDR2 YFSETQ. The CDR3 here is CASSLDPNPNQPQHF. DNA for the CDR3: TGCGCCAGCAGCTTGGACCCTAATCCAAATCAGCCCCAGCATTTT.

This chain joins TRBV30 and TRBJ2-7; TRBD1 matches at 10 bases. The germline V gene encodes CDR1 GTSNPN and CDR2 SVGIG (reference sequence). The CDR3 runs to 14 residues. Germline trimming cut 3 bases from V and 4 bases from J; bases unmatched to any gene: 6. Here the CDR3 DNA reads TGTGCCTGGAGGGGGGGACAGGGGAGTTACGAGCAGTACTTC. Protein product: CAWRGGQGSYEQYF.

The chain is built from TRBV5-4 and TRBJ1-4; a weak D match, TRBD1 (6 bases). This CDR3 comprises 16 residues. Germline CDR1 is SGHNT and CDR2 is YYREEE (reference sequence). The V end lost 3 bases, the J end lost 1 base, and 13 bases lay between the germline ends. The CDR3 is CASSSKTGRTNEKLFF. CDR3 DNA sequence: TGTGCCAGCAGCTCAAAAACAGGGCGAACTAATGAAAAACTGTTTTTT.

About this clone: The same CDR3 is also encoded by other DNA sequences in this sample. J is TRBJ1-5 and V is TRBV29-1; no clear D gene. Per the germline V gene, CDR1 is SQVTM and CDR2 is ANQGSEA. V lost 4 bases and J lost 5, with 9 bases in between. CDR3 length: 12 amino acids. The CDR3 DNA reads as TGCAGCGTTGGGGAGGGCGATCAGCCCCAGCATTTT. It codes for CSVGEGDQPQHF.

This rearrangement joins TRBV5-1 to TRBJ2-7, with 7 positions matching TRBD1. The CDR3 is made up of 15 amino acids. The ends lost 0 bases at V and 3 bases at J; junction bases unmatched: 6. Germline CDR1 reads SGHRS; CDR2 reads YFSETQ. The CDR3 nucleotides read TGCGCCAGCAGCTTGGTGGTATCAGGGGGCTACGAGCAGTACTTC. Encoded protein: CASSLVVSGGYEQYF.

This sequence joins TRBV19 and TRBJ2-3; possibly TRBD1 for D (6 bases). Germline-derived CDR1 and CDR2 are LNHDA and SQIVND (reference sequence). V was pared by 9 bases and J by 2 bases, with 18 bases between. This CDR3 is built from 15 residues. The CDR3 sequence: CARVTGTPLTDTQYF. The CDR3 DNA is TGTGCCAGGGTCACCGGGACACCTCTCACAGATACGCAGTATTTT. The full variable domain, completed using reference TRBV19 and TRBJ2-3, is DGGITQSPKYLFRKEGQNVTLSCEQNLNHDAMYWYRQDPGQGLRLIYYSQIVNDFQKGDIAEGYSVSREKKESFPLTVTSAQKNPTAFYLCARVTGTPLTDTQYFGPGTRLTVL.

The J gene is TRBJ1-4, the V gene TRBV7-9; maybe TRBD1 (6 bases). CDR1 is SEHNR and CDR2 is FQNEAQ in the germline V gene (reference sequence). Trimming took 4 bases from V and 4 from J, leaving 10 bases between them. The CDR3 contains 14 residues. CDR3 sequence (DNA): TGTGCCAGCAGCTCCACAGGGATTAATGAAAAACTGTTTTTT. Encoded protein: CASSSTGINEKLFF.

The chain recombines TRBV9 with TRBJ2-2; 7 bases agree with TRBD1. The junction had 5 bases not matched to a gene; V was cut back by 2 bases and J by 4 bases. The CDR3 covers 15 residues. Germline V gives CDR1 SGDLS, CDR2 YYNGEE. CDR3 in DNA: TGTGCCAGCAGCGTGGGGACAGTTGGCACCGGGGAGCTGTTTTTT. This gives the protein CASSVGTVGTGELFF.

This clone was seen only once. The rearrangement joins TRBV10-3 to TRBJ2-2; the D gene is possibly TRBD2 (6 bases). CDR1 is ENHRY and CDR2 is SYGVKD in the germline V gene. This CDR3 contains 16 residues. The V and J ends lost 0 bases and 5 bases respectively, with 13 bases between them. The CDR3 region is CAISESTASETGELFF. The CDR3 coding sequence is TGTGCCATCAGTGAGTCGACGGCTAGCGAGACCGGGGAGCTGTTTTTT.

V is TRBV3-1 (or the pseudogene TRBV3-2) and J is TRBJ2-3; 10 nucleotides match TRBD2. The CDR3 spans 18 residues. Germline CDR1 LGHDT, CDR2 YNNKEL (reference sequence). Trimming at V came to 1 base and at J to 0 bases, leaving 7 bases not matched to a gene. CDR3 loop: CASSQALVAGGSTDTQYF. CDR3 DNA: TGTGCCAGCAGCCAAGCTCTCGTAGCGGGAGGTAGCACAGATACGCAGTATTTT.

The V call is TRBV6-5, the J call TRBJ2-7; 7 nucleotides match TRBD1. The CDR3 sequence is 14 residues long. V was clipped by 7 bases and J by 1 base; unmatched bases: 7. The germline CDR1 and CDR2 sequences are MNHEY and SVGAGI. CDR3 coding DNA: TGTGCCAGCAAGAGCAGGGGGAAGTCCTACGAGCAGTACGTC. It translates to CASKSRGKSYEQYV.

J is TRBJ2-7 and V is TRBV11-2; 7 nucleotides match TRBD1. The CDR3 is made up of 16 amino acids. The junction had 13 bases not matched to a gene; V was cut back by 3 bases and J by 5 bases. CDR1 and CDR2 (germline): SGHAT, FQNNGV. In DNA form, the CDR3 reads TGTGCCAGCAGCTTTTTAGTAGGGGGCGCGGTCCACGAGCAGTACGTC. It is translated as CASSFLVGGAVHEQYV.

Remarks on this clone: One junction end disagrees with the germline gene, perhaps due to a read error. The J gene is TRBJ1-2, the V gene TRBV28; TRBD1 agrees at 8 bases. Germline CDR1 reads MDHEN; CDR2 reads SYDVKM. There are 13 residues in the CDR3. The CDR3 DNA sequence: TGTGCCAGCAGCCCGGGACAGGAGGTCAGAAACGTTTTC. This sequence encodes CASSPGQEVRNVF.

The chain uses TRBV7-8 and TRBJ1-1, with D uncertain. V was trimmed by 1 base and J by 0 bases, leaving 9 bases between them. Germline V lookup: CDR1 SGHVS, CDR2 FQNEAQ. This CDR3 is built from 15 residues. The CDR3, as DNA: TGTGCCAGCAGCTTAGTACCAGTCATGAACACTGAAGCTTTCTTT. This gives the protein CASSLVPVMNTEAFF.

The chain links TRBV9 to TRBJ1-1; the D gene is possibly TRBD1 (5 bases). This CDR3 contains 13 residues. Germline V lookup: CDR1 SGDLS, CDR2 YYNGEE. Deletions cut 0 bases from V and 3 bases from J, with 6 bases between. The CDR3 region is CASSVGGDTEAFF. CDR3 DNA: TGTGCCAGCAGCGTAGGGGGGGACACTGAAGCTTTCTTT.

V and J are TRBV5-1 and TRBJ1-4; 9 bases are shared with TRBD1. CDR1 and CDR2 from the germline V gene are SGHRS and YFSETQ. The CDR3 has 15 residues. Trimming took 4 bases from V and 7 from J; bases not matched to a gene: 8. The CDR3 protein is CASSPQTGGGEKLFF. The DNA of the CDR3 is TGCGCCAGCAGCCCTCAGACAGGGGGGGGTGAAAAACTGTTTTTT.

This chain connects TRBV18 to TRBJ1-5; the match to TRBD1 covers 10 bases. The CDR3 extends over 15 amino acids. V trimming: 6 bases; J trimming: 5 bases; junction bases outside the gene matches: 7. Germline assignment: CDR1 KGHSH and CDR2 LQKENI. Here the CDR3 DNA reads TGTGCCAGCTCGGGGGAGACAGGGGGCTATCAGCCCCAGCATTTT. Protein sequence: CASSGETGGYQPQHF.